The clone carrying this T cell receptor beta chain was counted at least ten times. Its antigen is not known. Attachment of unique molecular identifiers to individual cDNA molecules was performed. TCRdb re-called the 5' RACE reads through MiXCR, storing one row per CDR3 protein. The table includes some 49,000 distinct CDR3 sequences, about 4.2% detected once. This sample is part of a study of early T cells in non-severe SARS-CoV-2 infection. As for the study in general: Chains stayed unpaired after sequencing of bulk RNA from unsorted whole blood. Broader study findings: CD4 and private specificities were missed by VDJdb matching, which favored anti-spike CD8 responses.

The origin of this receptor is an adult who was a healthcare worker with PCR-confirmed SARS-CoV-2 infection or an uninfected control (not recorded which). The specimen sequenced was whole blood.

The CDR3 sequence: CASSLGLAASYEQYF. Written as DNA, the CDR3 is TGCGCCAGCAGCTTGGGGCTTGCGGCCTCCTACGAGCAGTACTTC. The chain has TRBV5-1 and TRBJ2-7; D uncertain. The germline CDR1 and CDR2 sequences are SGHRS and YFSETQ. With 0 bases removed from V and 0 bases from J, the gap between germline ends came to 10 bases. This CDR3 is 15 amino acids long.